This note documents a single T cell receptor (beta chain) sequence. This sample is drawn from a study of blood T cell repertoires in COVID-19. At the level of the study: Italy, Spain and the United States were the sources of the convalescent and acute COVID-19 samples. From T cells, B-cell-depleted T cells, or PBMCs came the material, which was cDNA or gDNA.

This CDR3 has 16 amino acids. Germline loops: CDR1 SGHTS, CDR2 YDEGEE. Trimming left V 4 bases short and J 3 bases short, with 19 bases between. In the study's own analysis: The assay estimated nucleated cells by amplifying reference gene primers. Produced via immunoSEQ multiplex PCR; TCRdb's table is partial and in-frame only. That table is the source of V, J and clone size, and D and trimming were worked out from the DNA. This sample carries over 150,000 clones, roughly 85% of them seen once, and the ten largest clones take around 8.1%. Patients in Seattle were enrolled during active infection, then followed longitudinally.

The sample taken for sequencing was peripheral blood. This TCR was recovered from a woman in her sixties with COVID-19, enrolled during active disease. The V gene is TRBV5-8, the J gene TRBJ1-2, with D possibly being TRBD1 (6 bases). The CDR3 reads CASSARPPDRHYGYTF. The DNA for the CDR3 is TGTGCCAGCAGCGCCCGGCCCCCGGACAGACACTATGGCTACACCTTC.